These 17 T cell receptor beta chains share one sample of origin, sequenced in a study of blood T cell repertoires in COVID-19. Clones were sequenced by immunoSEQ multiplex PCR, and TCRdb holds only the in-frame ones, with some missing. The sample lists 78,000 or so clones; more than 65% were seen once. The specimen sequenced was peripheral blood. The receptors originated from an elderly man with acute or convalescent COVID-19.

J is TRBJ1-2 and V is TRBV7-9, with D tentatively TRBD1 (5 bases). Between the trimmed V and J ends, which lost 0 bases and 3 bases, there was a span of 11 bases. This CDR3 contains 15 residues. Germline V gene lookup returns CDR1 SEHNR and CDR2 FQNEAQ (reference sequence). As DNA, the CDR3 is TGTGCCAGCAGCTTAGCCACGACAGACGACTATGGCTACACCTTC. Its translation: CASSLATTDDYGYTF.

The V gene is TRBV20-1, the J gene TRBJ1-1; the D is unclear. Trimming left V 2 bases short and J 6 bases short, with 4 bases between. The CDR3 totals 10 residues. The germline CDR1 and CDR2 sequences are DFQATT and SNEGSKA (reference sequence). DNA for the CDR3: TGCAGTGCTAGAATCTCTGAAGCTTTCTTT. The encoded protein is CSARISEAFF.

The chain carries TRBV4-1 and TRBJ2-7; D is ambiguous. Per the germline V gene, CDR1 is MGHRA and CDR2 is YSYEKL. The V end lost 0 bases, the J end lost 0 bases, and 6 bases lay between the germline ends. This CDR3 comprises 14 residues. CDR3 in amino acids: CASSQEQSSYEQYF. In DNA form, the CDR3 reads TGCGCCAGCAGCCAAGAACAGAGCTCCTACGAGCAGTACTTC.

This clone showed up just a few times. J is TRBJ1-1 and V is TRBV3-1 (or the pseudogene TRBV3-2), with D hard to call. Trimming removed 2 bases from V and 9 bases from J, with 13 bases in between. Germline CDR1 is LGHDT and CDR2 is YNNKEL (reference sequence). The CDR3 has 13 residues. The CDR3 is CASSQHAMPKAFF. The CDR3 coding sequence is TGTGCCAGCAGCCAACATGCTATGCCTAAAGCTTTCTTT.

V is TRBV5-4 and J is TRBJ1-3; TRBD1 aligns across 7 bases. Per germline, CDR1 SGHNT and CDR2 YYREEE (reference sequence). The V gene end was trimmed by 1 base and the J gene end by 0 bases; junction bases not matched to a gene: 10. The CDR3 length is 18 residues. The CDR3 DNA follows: TGTGCCAGCAGCTTGCGGGGCGCGGGACAGTCCTCTGGAAACACCATATATTTT. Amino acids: CASSLRGAGQSSGNTIYF.

For the CDR3, the DNA is TGTGCCAGCAGTTACAGGGGGGGGGCGCCCACAGATACGCAGTATTTT. It codes for CASSYRGGAPTDTQYF. This chain uses TRBV6-7 with TRBJ2-3, with D possibly matching TRBD2 (7 bases). TRBV6-7 is assigned to the ORF class and has an uncertain function. The germline V and J ends were trimmed by 2 bases and 2 bases, with 14 bases remaining between them. The CDR3 is 16 amino acids.

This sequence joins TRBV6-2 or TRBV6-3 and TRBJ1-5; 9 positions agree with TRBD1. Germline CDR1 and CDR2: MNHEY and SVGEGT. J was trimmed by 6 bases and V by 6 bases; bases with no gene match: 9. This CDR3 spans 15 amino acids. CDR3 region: CASRPRDREVQPQHF. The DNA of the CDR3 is TGTGCCAGCAGACCTCGGGACAGGGAGGTTCAGCCCCAGCATTTT.

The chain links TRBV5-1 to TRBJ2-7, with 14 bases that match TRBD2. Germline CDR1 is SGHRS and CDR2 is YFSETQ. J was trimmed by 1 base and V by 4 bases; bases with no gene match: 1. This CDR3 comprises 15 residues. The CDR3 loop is CASSRTSGGSYEQYF. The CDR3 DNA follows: TGCGCCAGCAGCCGGACTAGCGGGGGGTCCTACGAGCAGTACTTC.

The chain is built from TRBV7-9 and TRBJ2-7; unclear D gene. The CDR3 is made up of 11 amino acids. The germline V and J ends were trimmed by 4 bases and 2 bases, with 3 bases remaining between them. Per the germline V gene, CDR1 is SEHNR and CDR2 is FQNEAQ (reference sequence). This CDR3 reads CASSSTYEQYF. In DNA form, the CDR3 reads TGTGCCAGCAGCTCTACCTACGAGCAGTACTTC.

CDR3 loop: CASRTGSPFTDTQYF. As DNA, the CDR3 is TGTGCCAGCCGGACAGGATCTCCATTCACAGATACGCAGTATTTT. The rearrangement joins TRBV19 to TRBJ2-3; TRBD1 aligns across 7 bases. Germline CDR1 and CDR2: LNHDA and SQIVND (reference sequence). V shed 9 bases and J 2 bases; nucleotides not matched to a gene: 11. The CDR3 covers 15 residues.

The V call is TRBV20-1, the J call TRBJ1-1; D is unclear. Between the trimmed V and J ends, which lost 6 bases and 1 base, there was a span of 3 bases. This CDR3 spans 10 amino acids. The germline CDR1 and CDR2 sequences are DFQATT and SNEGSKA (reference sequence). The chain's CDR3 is CSARNTEAFF. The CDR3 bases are TGCAGTGCCAGGAACACTGAAGCTTTCTTT.

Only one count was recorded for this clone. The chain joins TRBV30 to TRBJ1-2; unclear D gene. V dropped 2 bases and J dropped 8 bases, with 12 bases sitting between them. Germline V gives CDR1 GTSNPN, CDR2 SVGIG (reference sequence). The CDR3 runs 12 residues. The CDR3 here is CAWSSQAIGYTF. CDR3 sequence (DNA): TGTGCCTGGAGTTCGCAGGCGATAGGCTACACCTTC.

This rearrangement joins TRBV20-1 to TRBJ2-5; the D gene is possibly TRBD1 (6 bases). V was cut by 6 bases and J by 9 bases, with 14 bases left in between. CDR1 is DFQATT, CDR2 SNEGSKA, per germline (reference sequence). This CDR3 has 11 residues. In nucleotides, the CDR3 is TGCAGTGCGTTTCGACAGGAGTCCCAGTACTTC. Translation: CSAFRQESQYF.

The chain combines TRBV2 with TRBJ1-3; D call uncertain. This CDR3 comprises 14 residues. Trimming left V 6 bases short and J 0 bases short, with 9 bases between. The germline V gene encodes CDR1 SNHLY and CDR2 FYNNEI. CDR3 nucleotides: TGTGCCAGCAGCCAAGAGAGCTCTGGAAACACCATATATTTT. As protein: CASSQESSGNTIYF.

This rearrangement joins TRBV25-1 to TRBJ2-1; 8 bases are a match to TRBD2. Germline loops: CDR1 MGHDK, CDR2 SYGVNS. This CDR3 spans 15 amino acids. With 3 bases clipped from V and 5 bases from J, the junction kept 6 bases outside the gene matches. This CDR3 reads CASSDSGTRDNEQFF. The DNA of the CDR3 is TGTGCCAGCAGTGACTCCGGGACTAGAGACAATGAGCAGTTCTTC.

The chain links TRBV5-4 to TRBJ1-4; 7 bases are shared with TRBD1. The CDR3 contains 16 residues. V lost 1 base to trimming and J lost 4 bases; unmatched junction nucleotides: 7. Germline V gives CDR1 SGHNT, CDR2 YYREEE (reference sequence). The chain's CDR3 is CASSLTSPGGNEKLFF. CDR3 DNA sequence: TGTGCCAGCAGCTTGACGTCCCCAGGGGGTAATGAAAAACTGTTTTTT.

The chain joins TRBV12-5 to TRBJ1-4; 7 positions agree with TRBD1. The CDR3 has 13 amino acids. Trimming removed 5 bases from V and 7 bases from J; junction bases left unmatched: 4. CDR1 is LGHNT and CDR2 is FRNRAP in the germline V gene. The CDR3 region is CASGRGQSEKLFF. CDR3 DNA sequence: TGTGCTAGTGGTCGGGGACAGTCTGAAAAACTGTTTTTT.